This T cell receptor (beta chain) was captured by sequencing in a study of blood T cell repertoires in COVID-19. The CDR3 has 14 amino acids. The V gene lost 4 bases and the J gene lost 7 bases, with 16 bases spanning the gap. Germline assignment: CDR1 MNHNY and CDR2 SVGAGI (reference sequence). This study enrolled people aged about 18 to 95 from approximately 25 US geographic areas. Recovery among Cohort 3 donors was established by two negative PCRs, clearance, or symptom resolution. In the original analysis: By means of reference gene primer amplification, nucleated cell counts were estimated. Data came from immunoSEQ multiplex PCR; TCRdb stores just in-frame clones and leaves some out. That table is the source of V, J and clone size, and D and trimming were worked out from the DNA. The sample yields about 440,000 clones, less than 95% seen once.

This sequence was found in a man aged 18 to 35 who had recovered from COVID-19. This chain uses TRBV6-6 with TRBJ1-2; no clear D. The source material was PBMCs or T cells enriched from blood (not recorded which). CDR3 in DNA: TGTGCCAGCAGTTCCCCGGAGACCTATCGTGGCTACACCTTC. Residues: CASSSPETYRGYTF.